This T cell receptor beta chain was identified during a study of control samples from healthy donors and cancer patients (dated by TCRdb to 2020 to 2021). For this clone: Its target antigen remains unknown. One base away there is no much larger clone; base qualities are not given.

The library was obtained by the immunoSEQ multiplex PCR assay. TCRdb's version of the immuneACCESS table is confined to in-frame rearrangements and falls short of the full clone set. An unresolved V gene accounts for under half of the shortfall where checked; the remainder is of unknown origin. The sample has 85,000 to 90,000 clones on record, around nine tenths of them singletons. The ten biggest clones cover 9.5% to 10% of the sample. Based on the germline V gene (reference sequence), the CDR1 and CDR2 sequences are MNHEY and SMNVEV. Reading from cysteine to phenylalanine, the CDR3 counts 17 amino acids. Just the 51-base CDR3 DNA is kept, in frame starting at base 1. The junction shows trimming of 5 bases on V and 2 bases on J, and the gene matches do not reach 12 bases of it.

The sequenced sample consisted of PBMCs. This TCR was sampled from a woman between 50 and 59 years old with colorectal cancer. The sequence joins TRBV27 to TRBJ2-3; 8 bases in the middle match TRBD1. The DNA sequence reads TGTGCCAGCAGTCCCGCGTCCCAGGGGGCAGACACAGATACGCAGTATTTT. It translates to CASSPASQGADTDTQYF.